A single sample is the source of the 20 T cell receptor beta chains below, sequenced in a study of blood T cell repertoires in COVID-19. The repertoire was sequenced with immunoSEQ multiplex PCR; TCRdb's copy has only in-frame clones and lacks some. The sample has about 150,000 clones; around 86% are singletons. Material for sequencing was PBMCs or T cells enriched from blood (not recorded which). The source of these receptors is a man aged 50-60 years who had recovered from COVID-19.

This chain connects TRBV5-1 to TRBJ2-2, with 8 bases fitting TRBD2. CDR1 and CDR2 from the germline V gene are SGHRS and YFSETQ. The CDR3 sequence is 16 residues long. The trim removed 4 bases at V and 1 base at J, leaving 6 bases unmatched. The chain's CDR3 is CASSLGLVWNTGELFF. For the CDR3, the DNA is TGCGCCAGCAGCCTGGGACTAGTCTGGAACACCGGGGAGCTGTTTTTT.

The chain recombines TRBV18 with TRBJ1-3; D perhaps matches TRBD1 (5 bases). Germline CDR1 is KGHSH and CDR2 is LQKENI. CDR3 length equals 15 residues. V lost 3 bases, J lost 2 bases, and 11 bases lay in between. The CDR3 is CASSPAGMAGNTIYF. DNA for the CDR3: TGTGCCAGCTCACCGGCAGGGATGGCTGGAAACACCATATATTTT. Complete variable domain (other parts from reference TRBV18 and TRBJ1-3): NAGVMQNPRHLVRRRGQEARLRCSPMKGHSHVYWYRQLPEEGLKFMVYLQKENIIDESGMPKERFSAEFPKEGPSILRIQQVVRGDSAAYFCASSPAGMAGNTIYFGEGSWLTVV.

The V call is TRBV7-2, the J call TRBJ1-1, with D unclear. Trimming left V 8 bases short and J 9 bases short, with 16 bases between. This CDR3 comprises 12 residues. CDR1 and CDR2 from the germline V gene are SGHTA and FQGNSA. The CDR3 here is CASRNEVLKAFF. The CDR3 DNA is TGTGCCAGCCGTAATGAGGTTCTAAAAGCTTTCTTT.

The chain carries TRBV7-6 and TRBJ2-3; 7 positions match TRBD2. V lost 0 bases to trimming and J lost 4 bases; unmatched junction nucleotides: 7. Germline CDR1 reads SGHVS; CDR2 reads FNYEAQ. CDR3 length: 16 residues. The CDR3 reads CASSLAGGGVPDTQYF. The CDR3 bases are TGTGCCAGCAGCTTAGCGGGGGGAGGGGTACCAGATACGCAGTATTTT.

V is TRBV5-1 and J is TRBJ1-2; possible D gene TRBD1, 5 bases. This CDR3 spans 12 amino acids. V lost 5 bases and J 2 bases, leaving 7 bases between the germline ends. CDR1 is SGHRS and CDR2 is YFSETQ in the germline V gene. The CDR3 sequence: CASRTANYGYTF. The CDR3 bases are TGCGCCAGCAGGACAGCCAACTATGGCTACACCTTC. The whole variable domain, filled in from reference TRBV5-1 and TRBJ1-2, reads KAGVTQTPRYLIKTRGQQVTLSCSPISGHRSVSWYQQTPGQGLQFLFEYFSETQRNKGNFPGRFSGRQFSNSRSEMNVSTLELGDSALYLCASRTANYGYTFGSGTRLTVV.

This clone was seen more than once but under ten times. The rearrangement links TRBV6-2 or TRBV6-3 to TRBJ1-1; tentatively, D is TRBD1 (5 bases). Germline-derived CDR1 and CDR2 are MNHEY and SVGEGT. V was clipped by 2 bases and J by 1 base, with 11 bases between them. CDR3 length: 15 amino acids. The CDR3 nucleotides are TGTGCCAGCAGTTACGGGGGGACGGGGAACACTGAAGCTTTCTTT. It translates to CASSYGGTGNTEAFF.

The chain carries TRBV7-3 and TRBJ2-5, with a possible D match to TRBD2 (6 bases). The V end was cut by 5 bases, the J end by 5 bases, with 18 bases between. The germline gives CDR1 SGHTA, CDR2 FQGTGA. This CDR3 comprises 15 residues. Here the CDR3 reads CASSLSGRDHETQYF. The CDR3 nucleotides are TGTGCCAGCAGCCTGTCGGGGCGGGATCACGAGACCCAGTACTTC.

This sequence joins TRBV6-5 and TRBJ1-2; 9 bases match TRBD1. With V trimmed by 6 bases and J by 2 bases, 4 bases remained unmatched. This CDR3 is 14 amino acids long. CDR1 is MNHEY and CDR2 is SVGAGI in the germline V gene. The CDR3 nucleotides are TGTGCCAGCAGCCAGGGGACAGGGAACTATGGCTACACCTTC. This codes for CASSQGTGNYGYTF.

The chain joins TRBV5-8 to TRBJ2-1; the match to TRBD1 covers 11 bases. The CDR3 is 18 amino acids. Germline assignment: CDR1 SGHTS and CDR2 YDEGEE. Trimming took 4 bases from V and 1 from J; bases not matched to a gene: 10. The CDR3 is CASSTGQGAGWSYNEQFF. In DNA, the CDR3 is TGTGCCAGCAGCACCGGACAGGGGGCAGGATGGTCCTACAATGAGCAGTTCTTC.

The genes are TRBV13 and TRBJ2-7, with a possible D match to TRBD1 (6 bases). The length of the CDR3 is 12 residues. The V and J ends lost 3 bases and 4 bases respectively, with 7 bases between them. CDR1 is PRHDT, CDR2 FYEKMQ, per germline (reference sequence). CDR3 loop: CASSFRGYEQYF. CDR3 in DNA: TGTGCCAGCAGCTTCAGGGGTTACGAGCAGTACTTC.

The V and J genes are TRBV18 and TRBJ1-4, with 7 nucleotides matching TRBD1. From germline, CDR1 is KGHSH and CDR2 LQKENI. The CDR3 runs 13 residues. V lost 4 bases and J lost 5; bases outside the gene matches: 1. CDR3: CASSQGQNEKLFF. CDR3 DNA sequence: TGTGCCAGCTCACAGGGACAGAATGAAAAACTGTTTTTT. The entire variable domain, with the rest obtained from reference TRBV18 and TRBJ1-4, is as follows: NAGVMQNPRHLVRRRGQEARLRCSPMKGHSHVYWYRQLPEEGLKFMVYLQKENIIDESGMPKERFSAEFPKEGPSILRIQQVVRGDSAAYFCASSQGQNEKLFFGSGTQLSVL.

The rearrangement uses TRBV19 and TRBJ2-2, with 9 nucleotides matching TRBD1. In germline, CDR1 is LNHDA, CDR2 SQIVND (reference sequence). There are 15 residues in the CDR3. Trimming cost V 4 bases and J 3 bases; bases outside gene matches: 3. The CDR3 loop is CASSNRGRDTGELFF. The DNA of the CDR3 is TGTGCCAGTAGTAACAGGGGGCGCGACACCGGGGAGCTGTTTTTT.

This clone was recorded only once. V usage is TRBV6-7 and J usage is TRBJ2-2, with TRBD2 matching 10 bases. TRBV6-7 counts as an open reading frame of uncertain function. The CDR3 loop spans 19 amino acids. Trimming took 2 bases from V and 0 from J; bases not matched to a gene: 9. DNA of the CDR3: TGTGCCAGCAGTTACCCCCTAGCGGGAGAGCAAACGAACACCGGGGAGCTGTTTTTT. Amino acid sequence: CASSYPLAGEQTNTGELFF.

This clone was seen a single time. The CDR3 nucleotides are TGTGCCAGCAGTTCCTTTCGCGGGAAGGATAGGCCCTACGAGCAGTACTTC. Residues: CASSSFRGKDRPYEQYF. This sequence joins TRBV11-2 and TRBJ2-7, with D possibly being TRBD2 (6 bases). This CDR3 has 17 amino acids. V was shortened by 6 bases and J by 2 bases, with 23 bases between the two germline ends. Germline CDR1 SGHAT, CDR2 FQNNGV.

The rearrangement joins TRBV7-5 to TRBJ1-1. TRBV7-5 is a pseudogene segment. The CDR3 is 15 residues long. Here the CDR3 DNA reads TGTGCCAGAAGCTTAGGCGGGGGGGGTGACACTGAAGCTTTCTTT. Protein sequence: CARSLGGGGDTEAFF.

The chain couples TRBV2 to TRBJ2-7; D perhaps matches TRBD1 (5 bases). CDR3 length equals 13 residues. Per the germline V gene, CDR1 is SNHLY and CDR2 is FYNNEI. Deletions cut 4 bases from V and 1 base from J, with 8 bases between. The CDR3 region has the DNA TGTGCCAGCAGTGGAACAGGTTCCTACGAGCAGTACGTC. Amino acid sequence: CASSGTGSYEQYV.

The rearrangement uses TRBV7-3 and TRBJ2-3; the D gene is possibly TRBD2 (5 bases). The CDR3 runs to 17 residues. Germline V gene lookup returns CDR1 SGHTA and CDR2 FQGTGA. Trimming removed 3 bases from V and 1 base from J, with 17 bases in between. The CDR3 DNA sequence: TGTGCCAGCAGCTTGACCGCCGGCGGGTTGGGCACAGATACGCAGTATTTT. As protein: CASSLTAGGLGTDTQYF.

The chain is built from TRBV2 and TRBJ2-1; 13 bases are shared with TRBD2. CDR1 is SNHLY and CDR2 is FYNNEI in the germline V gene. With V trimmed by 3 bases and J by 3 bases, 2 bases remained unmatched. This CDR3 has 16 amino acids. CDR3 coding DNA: TGTGCCAGCAGTGATCGGACTAGCGGGGGCTACAATGAGCAGTTCTTC. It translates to CASSDRTSGGYNEQFF. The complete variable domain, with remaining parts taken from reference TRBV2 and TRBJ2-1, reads EPEVTQTPSHQVTQMGQEVILRCVPISNHLYFYWYRQILGQKVEFLVSFYNNEISEKSEIFDDQFSVERPDGSNFTLKIRSTKLEDSAMYFCASSDRTSGGYNEQFFGPGTRLTVL.

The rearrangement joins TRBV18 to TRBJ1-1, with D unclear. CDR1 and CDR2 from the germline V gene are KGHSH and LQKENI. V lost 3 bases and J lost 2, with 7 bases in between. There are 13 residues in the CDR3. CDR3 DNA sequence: TGTGCCAGCTCACCGCGGGGAAACACTGAAGCTTTCTTT. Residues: CASSPRGNTEAFF.

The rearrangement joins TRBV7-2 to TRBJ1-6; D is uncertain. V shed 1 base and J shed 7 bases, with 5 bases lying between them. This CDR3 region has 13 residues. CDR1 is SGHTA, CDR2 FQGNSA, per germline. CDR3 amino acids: CASSLVPNSPLHF. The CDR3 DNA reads TGTGCCAGCAGCTTAGTCCCGAATTCACCCCTCCACTTT.